The source of this TCR beta chain is a study of PD-1 blockade in mismatch repair-deficient tumors. Study background: Patients had approximately 11 mismatch repair-deficient cancer types, all previously treated and progressing.

With respect to this clone: As yet, its antigen is unknown.

The germline CDR1 and CDR2 sequences are MNHEY and SMNVEV (reference sequence). Trimming pared 5 bases from V and 9 bases from J, leaving 22 bases between. CDR3 length: 16 amino acids. The assay was immunoSEQ multiplex PCR, and TCRdb's table has in-frame clones only and misses some. This table has about 15,000 clones, about 84% appearing once. As for time point: roughly 9-day in vitro stimulation with candidate neoantigen peptide 5. Every patient had mismatch repair deficiency by PCR or immunohistochemistry. Cells were stimulated 10 to 11 days with each of under 10 ELISpot-reactive neoantigens. Clone fold changes were calculated against an identical culture without peptide.

This chain uses TRBV27 with TRBJ1-4; weak D call: TRBD1 (6 bases). This sequence was found in an adult with mismatch repair-deficient cancer. The sample in question was cells cultured in vitro, obtained from a patient treated with pembrolizumab. The CDR3: CASSTTARRGEKKLFF. The CDR3 DNA follows: TGTGCCAGCAGTACCACAGCCCGGAGGGGGGAGAAAAAACTGTTTTTT. The full variable domain, its missing parts supplied by reference TRBV27 and TRBJ1-4, is EAQVTQNPRYLITVTGKKLTVTCSQNMNHEYMSWYRQDPGLGLRQIYYSMNVEVTDKGDVPEGYKVSRKEKRNFPLILESPSPNQTSLYFCASSTTARRGEKKLFFGSGTQLSVL.